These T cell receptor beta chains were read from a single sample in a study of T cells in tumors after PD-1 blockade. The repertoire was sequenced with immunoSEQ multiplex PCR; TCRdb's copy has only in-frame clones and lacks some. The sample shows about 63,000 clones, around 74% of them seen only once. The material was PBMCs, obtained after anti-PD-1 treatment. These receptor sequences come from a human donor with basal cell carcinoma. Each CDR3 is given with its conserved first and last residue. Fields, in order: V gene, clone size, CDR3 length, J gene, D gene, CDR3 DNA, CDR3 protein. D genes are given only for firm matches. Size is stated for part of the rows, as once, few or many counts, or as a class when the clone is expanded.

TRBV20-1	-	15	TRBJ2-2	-	TGCAGTGCTAGTCGGGGGGCTTATGGCGCCGGGGAGCTGTTTTTT	CSASRGAYGAGELFF
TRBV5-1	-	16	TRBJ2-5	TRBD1	TGCGCCAGCAGCATTACCGGGACAGCGTACCAAGAGACCCAGTACTTC	CASSITGTAYQETQYF
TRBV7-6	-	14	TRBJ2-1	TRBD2	TGTGCCAGCAGCGGTAGAGGACTAGCGGGGGATTTGTTCTTC	CASSGRGLAGDLFF
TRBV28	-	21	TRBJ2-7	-	TGTCCCAGCAGTTTAATCCTCCGGGGGGTAGGGGGGGGCCCGGGATCCTACGAGCAGTACTTC	CPSSLILRGVGGGPGSYEQYF
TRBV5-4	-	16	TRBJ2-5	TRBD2	TGTGCCAGCAGCCCTCGGACTAGCGTGTACCAAGAGACCCAGTACTTC	CASSPRTSVYQETQYF
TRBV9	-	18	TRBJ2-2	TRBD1	TGTGCCAGCAGCGGACCGGGACAGGGGGCTTATGACACCGGGGAGCTGTTTTTT	CASSGPGQGAYDTGELFF
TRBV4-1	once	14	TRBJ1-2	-	TGCGCCAGCCAGGATGAATTGGGATACTATGGCTACACCTTC	CASQDELGYYGYTF
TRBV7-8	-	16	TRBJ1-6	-	TGTGCCAGCAGCTTAGAGCGCAGGGCCATATTTTCACCCCTCCACTTT	CASSLERRAIFSPLHF
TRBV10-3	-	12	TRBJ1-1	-	TGTGCCACCACAGGGAGTCCCACTGAAGCTTTCTTT	CATTGSPTEAFF
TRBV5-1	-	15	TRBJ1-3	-	TGCGCCAGCAGCACGGGCGGGGGCTCTGGAAACACCATATATTTT	CASSTGGGSGNTIYF
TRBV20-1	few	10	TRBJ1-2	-	TGCAGTGCTCCAGGGAGCGGCTACACCTTC	CSAPGSGYTF
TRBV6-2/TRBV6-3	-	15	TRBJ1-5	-	TGTGCCAGCAGTCCCCTGACCGGTCTGAGTCAGCCCCAGCATTTT	CASSPLTGLSQPQHF
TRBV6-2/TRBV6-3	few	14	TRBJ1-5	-	TGTGCCAGCAGTTCTCCCTCGGGGGCTCAGCCCCAGCATTTT	CASSSPSGAQPQHF
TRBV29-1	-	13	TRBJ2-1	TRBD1	TGCAGCGTTGGTCGCCAGGGGGACAATGAGCAGTTCTTC	CSVGRQGDNEQFF
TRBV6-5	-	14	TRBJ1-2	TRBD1	TGTGCCAGCAGGTTGGACAGGGGGCACTATGGCTACACCTTC	CASRLDRGHYGYTF
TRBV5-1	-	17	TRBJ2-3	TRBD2	TGCGCCAGCAGAATGACTAGCGGGGGGTCCAGCACAGATACGCAGTATTTT	CASRMTSGGSSTDTQYF
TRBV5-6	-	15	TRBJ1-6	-	TGTGCCAGCAGCTTGGGGGGCGGCCAGAGATCACCCCTCCACTTT	CASSLGGGQRSPLHF
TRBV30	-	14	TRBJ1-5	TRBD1	TGTGCCTGGAGGGAAGGGGGCGGCTCACAGCCCCAGCATTTT	CAWREGGGSQPQHF
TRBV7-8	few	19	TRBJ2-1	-	TGTGCCAGCAGCTTAGCACGCTCGGCCGGGGGTGTGCCCTACAATGAGCAGTTCTTC	CASSLARSAGGVPYNEQFF
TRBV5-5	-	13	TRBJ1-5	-	TGTGCCAGCAGCTTCTCTGGGAATCAGCCCCAGCATTTT	CASSFSGNQPQHF
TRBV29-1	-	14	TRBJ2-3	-	TGCAGCGTTGGATTCAGGGCCCTTCAAGATACGCAGTATTTT	CSVGFRALQDTQYF
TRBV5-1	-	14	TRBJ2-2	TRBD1	TGCGCCAGCAGCCCGGGGACAGGGTCTGTGGAGCTGTTTTTT	CASSPGTGSVELFF
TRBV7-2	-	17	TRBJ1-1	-	TGTGCCAGCAGCTTAGGCGGCAGGGGTAGCATGAACACTGAAGCTTTCTTT	CASSLGGRGSMNTEAFF
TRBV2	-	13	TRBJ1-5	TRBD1	TGTGCCAGCAGTGAAACAGGGGATCAGCCCCAGCATTTT	CASSETGDQPQHF